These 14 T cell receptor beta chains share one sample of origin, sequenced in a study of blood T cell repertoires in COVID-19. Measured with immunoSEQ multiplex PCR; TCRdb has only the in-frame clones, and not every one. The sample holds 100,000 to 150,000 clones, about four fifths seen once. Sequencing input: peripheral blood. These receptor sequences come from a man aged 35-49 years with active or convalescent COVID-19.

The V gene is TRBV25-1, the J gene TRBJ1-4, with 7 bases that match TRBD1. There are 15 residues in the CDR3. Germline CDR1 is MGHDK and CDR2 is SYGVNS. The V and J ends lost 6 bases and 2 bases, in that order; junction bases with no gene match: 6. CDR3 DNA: TGTGCCAGCAGCTCTGGACAGGTGACTAATGAAAAACTGTTTTTT. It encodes CASSSGQVTNEKLFF. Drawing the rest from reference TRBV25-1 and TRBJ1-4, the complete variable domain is EADIYQTPRYLVIGTGKKITLECSQTMGHDKMYWYQQDPGMELHLIHYSYGVNSTEKGDLSSESTVSRIRTEHFPLTLESARPSHTSQYLCASSSGQVTNEKLFFGSGTQLSVL.

CDR3 protein: CATSDFRVEPTNEKLFF. In DNA form, the CDR3 reads TGTGCCACCAGTGATTTCAGGGTTGAACCAACTAATGAAAAACTGTTTTTT. J is TRBJ1-4 and V is TRBV24-1; possibly TRBD1 for D (5 bases). The CDR3 loop spans 17 amino acids. Germline V gene lookup returns CDR1 KGHDR and CDR2 SFDVKD. Trimming took 1 base from V and 0 from J, leaving 11 bases between them.

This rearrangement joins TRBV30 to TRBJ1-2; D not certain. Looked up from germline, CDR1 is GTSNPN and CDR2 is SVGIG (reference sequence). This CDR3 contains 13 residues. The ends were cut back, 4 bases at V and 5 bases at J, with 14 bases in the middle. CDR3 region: CAWMIEEPYGYTF. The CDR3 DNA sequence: TGTGCCTGGATGATAGAGGAGCCATATGGCTACACCTTC. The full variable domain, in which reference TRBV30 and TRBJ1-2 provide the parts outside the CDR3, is SQTIHQWPATLVQPVGSPLSLECTVEGTSNPNLYWYRQAAGRGLQLLFYSVGIGQISSEVPQNLSASRPQDRQFILSSKKLLLSDSGFYLCAWMIEEPYGYTFGSGTRLTVV.

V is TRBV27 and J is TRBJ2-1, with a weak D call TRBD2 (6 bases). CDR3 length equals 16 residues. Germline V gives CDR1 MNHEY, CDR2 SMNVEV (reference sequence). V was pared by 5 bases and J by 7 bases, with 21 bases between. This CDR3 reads CASSLEGLLEWNEQFF. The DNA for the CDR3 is TGTGCCAGCAGTCTGGAGGGCCTTCTAGAGTGGAATGAGCAGTTCTTC.

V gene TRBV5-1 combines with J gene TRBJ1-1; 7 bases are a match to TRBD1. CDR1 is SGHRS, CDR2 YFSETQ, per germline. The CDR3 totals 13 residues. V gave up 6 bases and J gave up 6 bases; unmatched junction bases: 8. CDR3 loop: CASKEGATPEAFF. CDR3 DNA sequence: TGCGCCAGCAAAGAGGGGGCTACCCCTGAAGCTTTCTTT.

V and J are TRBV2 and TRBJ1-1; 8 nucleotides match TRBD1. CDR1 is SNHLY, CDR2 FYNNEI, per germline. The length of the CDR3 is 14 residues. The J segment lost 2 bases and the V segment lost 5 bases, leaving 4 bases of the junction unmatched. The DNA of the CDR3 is TGTGCCAGCAGTATCGGACAGGGAAACACTGAAGCTTTCTTT. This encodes CASSIGQGNTEAFF. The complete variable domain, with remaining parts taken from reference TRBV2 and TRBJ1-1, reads EPEVTQTPSHQVTQMGQEVILRCVPISNHLYFYWYRQILGQKVEFLVSFYNNEISEKSEIFDDQFSVERPDGSNFTLKIRSTKLEDSAMYFCASSIGQGNTEAFFGQGTRLTVV.

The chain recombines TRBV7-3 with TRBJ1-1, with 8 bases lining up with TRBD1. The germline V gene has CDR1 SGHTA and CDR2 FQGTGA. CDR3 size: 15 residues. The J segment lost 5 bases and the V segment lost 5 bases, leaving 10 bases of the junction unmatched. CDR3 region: CASSPRGQGETEAFF. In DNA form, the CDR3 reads TGTGCCAGCAGCCCCCGTGGACAGGGAGAAACTGAAGCTTTCTTT.

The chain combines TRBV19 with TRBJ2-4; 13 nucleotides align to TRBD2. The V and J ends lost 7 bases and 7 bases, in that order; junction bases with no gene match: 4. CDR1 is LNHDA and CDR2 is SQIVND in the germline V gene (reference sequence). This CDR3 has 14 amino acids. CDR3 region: CASNPTSGGNIQYF. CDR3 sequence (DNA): TGTGCCAGTAACCCGACTAGCGGGGGGAACATTCAGTACTTC.

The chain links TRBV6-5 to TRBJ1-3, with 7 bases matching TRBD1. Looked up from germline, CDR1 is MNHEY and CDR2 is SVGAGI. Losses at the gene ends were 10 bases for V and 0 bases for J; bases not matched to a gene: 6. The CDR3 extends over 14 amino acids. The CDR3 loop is CAILDRISGNTIYF. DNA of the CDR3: TGTGCCATTCTGGACAGGATCTCTGGAAACACCATATATTTT.

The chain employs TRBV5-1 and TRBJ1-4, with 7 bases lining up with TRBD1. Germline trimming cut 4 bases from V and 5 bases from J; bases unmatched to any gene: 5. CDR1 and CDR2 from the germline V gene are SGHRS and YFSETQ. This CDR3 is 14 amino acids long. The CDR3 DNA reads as TGCGCCAGCAGCCGGACAGGCTCCAATGAAAAACTGTTTTTT. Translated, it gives CASSRTGSNEKLFF.

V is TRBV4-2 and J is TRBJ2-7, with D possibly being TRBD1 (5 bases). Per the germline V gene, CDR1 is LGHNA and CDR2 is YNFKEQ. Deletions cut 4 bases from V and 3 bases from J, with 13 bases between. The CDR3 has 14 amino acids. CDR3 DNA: TGTGCCAGCAGCCCGGACATACTCAACTACGAGCAGTACTTC. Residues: CASSPDILNYEQYF.

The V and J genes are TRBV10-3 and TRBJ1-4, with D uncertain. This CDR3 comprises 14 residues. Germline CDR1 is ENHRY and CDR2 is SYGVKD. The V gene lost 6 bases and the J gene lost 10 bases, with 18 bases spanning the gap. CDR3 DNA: TGTGCCATCAGCTTAACGGACGGGAAGGGAAAACTGTTTTTT. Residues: CAISLTDGKGKLFF.

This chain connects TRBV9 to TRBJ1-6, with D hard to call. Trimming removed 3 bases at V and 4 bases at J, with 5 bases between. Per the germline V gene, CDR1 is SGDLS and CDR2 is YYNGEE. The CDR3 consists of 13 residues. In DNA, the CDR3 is TGTGCCAGCAGCGGCGGATATAATTCACCCCTCCACTTT. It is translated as CASSGGYNSPLHF.

CDR3 region: CAWSRTVGSSPLHF. CDR3 sequence (DNA): TGTGCCTGGAGTAGGACAGTAGGGTCTTCACCCCTCCACTTT. The V and J genes are TRBV30 and TRBJ1-6; the D gene is possibly TRBD1 (6 bases). Trimming stripped 2 bases from V and 9 bases from J, with 14 bases between. This CDR3 contains 14 residues. The germline CDR1 and CDR2 sequences are GTSNPN and SVGIG (reference sequence).